The entry below describes one T cell receptor (beta chain). These data come from a study of spatial heterogeneity in lung cancer. Each CDR3 protein is one row after TCRdb ran MiXCR on the 5' RACE reads. The table shows around 110,000 distinct CDR3 sequences, with 12% occurring only once. As to time point: blood at routine non-recurrence follow-up after resection. Tumor, nontumor lung or frozen PBMC supplied whole RNA that was sequenced unsorted. The CDR3 has 14 amino acids. Germline lookup yields CDR1 LNHDA and CDR2 SQIVND (reference sequence). The trim removed 8 bases at V and 6 bases at J, leaving 8 bases unmatched.

This clonotype originated in a male donor with early-stage non-small cell lung cancer. This sample comprised PBMCs, obtained at follow-up. The chain is built from TRBV19 and TRBJ2-3, with 10 bases lining up with TRBD2. For the CDR3, the DNA is TGTGCCAGTCGCGACCTAGCGGGGGATGATACGCAGTATTTT. Residues: CASRDLAGDDTQYF.